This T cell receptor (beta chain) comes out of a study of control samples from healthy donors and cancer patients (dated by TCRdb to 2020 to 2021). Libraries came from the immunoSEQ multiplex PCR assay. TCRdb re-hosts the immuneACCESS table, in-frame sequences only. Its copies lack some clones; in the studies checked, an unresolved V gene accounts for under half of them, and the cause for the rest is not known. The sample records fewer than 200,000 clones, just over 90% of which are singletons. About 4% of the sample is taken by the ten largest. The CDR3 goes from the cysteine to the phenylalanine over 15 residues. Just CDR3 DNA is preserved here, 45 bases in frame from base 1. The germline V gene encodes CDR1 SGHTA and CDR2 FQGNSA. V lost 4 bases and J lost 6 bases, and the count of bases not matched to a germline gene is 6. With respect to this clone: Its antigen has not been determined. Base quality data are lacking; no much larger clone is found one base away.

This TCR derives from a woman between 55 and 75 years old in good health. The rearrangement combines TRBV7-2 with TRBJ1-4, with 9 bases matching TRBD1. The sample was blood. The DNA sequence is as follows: TGTGCCAGCAGCTACCAGACAGGGGGTGATGAAAAACTGTTTTTT. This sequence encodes CASSYQTGGDEKLFF.